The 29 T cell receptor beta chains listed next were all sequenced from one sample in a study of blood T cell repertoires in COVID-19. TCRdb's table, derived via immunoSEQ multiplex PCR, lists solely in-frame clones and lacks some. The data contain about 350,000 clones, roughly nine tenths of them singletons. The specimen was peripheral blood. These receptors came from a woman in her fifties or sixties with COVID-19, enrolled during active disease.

The CDR3 nucleotides are TGCGCCAGCAGCTTGTCTTTGGGGGCGAGGACAGATACGCAGTATTTT. Amino acid sequence: CASSLSLGARTDTQYF. This rearrangement joins TRBV5-1 to TRBJ2-3, with D perhaps matching TRBD1 (6 bases). Germline CDR1 is SGHRS and CDR2 is YFSETQ. V was cut by 1 base and J by 3 bases, with 15 bases left in between. The CDR3 extends over 16 amino acids. The complete variable domain, with remaining parts taken from reference TRBV5-1 and TRBJ2-3, reads KAGVTQTPRYLIKTRGQQVTLSCSPISGHRSVSWYQQTPGQGLQFLFEYFSETQRNKGNFPGRFSGRQFSNSRSEMNVSTLELGDSALYLCASSLSLGARTDTQYFGPGTRLTVL.

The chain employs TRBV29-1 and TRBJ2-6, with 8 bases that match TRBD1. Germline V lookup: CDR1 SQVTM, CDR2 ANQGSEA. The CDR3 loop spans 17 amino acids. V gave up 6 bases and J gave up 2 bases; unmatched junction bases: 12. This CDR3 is CSVMDRERFTGANVLTF. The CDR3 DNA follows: TGCAGCGTGATGGACAGGGAGCGGTTCACTGGGGCCAACGTCCTGACTTTC. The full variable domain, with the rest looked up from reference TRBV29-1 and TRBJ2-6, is SAVISQKPSRDICQRGTSLTIQCQVDSQVTMMFWYRQQPGQSLTLIATANQGSEATYESGFVIDKFPISRPNLTFSTLTVSNMSPEDSSIYLCSVMDRERFTGANVLTFGAGSRLTVL.

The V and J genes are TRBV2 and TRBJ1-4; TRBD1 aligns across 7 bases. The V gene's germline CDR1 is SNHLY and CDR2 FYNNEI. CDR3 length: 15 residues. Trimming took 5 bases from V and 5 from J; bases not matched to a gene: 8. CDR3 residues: CASSRRGLQNEKLFF. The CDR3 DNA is TGTGCCAGCAGTAGAAGGGGGCTCCAAAATGAAAAACTGTTTTTT.

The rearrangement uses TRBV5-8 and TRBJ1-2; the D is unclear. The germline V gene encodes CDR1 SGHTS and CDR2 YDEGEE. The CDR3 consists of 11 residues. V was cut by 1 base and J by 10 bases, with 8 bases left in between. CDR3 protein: CASSLRLYYTF. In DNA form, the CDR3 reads TGTGCCAGCAGCTTGAGACTCTACTACACCTTC. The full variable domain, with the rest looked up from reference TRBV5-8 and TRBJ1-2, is EAGVTQSPTHLIKTRGQQATLRCSPISGHTSVYWYQQALGLGLQFLLWYDEGEERNRGNFPPRFSGRQFPNYSSELNVNALELEDSALYLCASSLRLYYTFGSGTRLTVV.

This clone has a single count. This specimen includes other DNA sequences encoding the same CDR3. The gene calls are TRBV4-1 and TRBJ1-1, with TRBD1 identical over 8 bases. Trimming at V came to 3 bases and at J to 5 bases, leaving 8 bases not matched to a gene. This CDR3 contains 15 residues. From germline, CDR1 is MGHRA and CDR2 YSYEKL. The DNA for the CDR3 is TGCGCCAGCAGCCAGGACGGACAGGGACGAACTGAAGCTTTCTTT. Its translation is CASSQDGQGRTEAFF.

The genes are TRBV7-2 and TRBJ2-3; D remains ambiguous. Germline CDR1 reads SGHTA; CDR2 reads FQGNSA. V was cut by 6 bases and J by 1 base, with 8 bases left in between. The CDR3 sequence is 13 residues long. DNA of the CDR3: TGTGCCAGCAGAGACTCTGGCACAGATACGCAGTATTTT. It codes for CASRDSGTDTQYF.

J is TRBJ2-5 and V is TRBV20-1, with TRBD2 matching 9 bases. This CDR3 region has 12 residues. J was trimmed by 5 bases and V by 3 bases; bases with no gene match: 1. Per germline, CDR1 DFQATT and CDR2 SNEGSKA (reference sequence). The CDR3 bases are TGCAGTGCTAGTCTAGCGGGGGAGACCCAGTACTTC. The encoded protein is CSASLAGETQYF.

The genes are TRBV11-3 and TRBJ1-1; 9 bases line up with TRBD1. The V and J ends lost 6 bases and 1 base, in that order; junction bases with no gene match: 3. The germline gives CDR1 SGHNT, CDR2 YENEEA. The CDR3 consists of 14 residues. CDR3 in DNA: TGTGCCAGCAGTCCGGGACAGGGGAACACTGAAGCTTTCTTT. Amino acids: CASSPGQGNTEAFF.

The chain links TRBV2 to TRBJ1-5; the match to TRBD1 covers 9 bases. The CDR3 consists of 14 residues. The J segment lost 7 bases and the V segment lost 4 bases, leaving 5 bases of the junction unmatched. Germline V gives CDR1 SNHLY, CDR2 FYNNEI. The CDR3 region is CASSGTGATQPQHF. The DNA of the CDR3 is TGTGCCAGCAGTGGGACAGGGGCCACGCAGCCCCAGCATTTT.

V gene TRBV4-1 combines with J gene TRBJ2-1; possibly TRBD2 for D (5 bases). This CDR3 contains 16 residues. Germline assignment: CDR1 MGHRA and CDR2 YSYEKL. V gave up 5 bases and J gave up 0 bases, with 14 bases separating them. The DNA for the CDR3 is TGCGCCAGCAGCTTCGGGGAAGGGCGCTCCTACAATGAGCAGTTCTTC. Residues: CASSFGEGRSYNEQFF.

The CDR3 DNA follows: TGTGCCATCAGTGAGTCCCCGCGCGGGGGGAGCACTGAAGCTTTCTTT. Residues: CAISESPRGGSTEAFF. V usage is TRBV10-3 and J usage is TRBJ1-1; the D gene is possibly TRBD1 (5 bases). Trimming left V 0 bases short and J 4 bases short, with 15 bases between. Per germline, CDR1 ENHRY and CDR2 SYGVKD. This CDR3 comprises 16 residues.

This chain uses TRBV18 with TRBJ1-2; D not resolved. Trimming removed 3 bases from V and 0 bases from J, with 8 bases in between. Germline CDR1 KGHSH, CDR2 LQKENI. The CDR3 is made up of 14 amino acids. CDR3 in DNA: TGTGCCAGCTCACCTGGTGGAGCTAACTATGGCTACACCTTC. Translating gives CASSPGGANYGYTF.

DNA of the CDR3: TGTGCCAGCAGCAAAATTCCCGTCTTCTCTGGAAACACCATATATTTT. As protein: CASSKIPVFSGNTIYF. The J gene is TRBJ1-3, the V gene TRBV21-1. TRBV21-1 is assigned pseudogene status. This CDR3 has 16 amino acids.

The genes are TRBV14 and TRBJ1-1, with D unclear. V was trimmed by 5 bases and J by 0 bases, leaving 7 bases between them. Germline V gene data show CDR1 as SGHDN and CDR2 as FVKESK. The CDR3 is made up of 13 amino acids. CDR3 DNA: TGTGCCAGCAGCAATAGCATGAACACTGAAGCTTTCTTT. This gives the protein CASSNSMNTEAFF.

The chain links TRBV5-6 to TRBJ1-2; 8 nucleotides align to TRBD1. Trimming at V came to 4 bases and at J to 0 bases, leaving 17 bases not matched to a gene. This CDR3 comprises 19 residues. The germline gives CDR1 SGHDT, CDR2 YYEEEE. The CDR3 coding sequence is TGTGCCAGCAGCCGCCTCTGGGACAGGTCCACAAGCGCTAACTATGGCTACACCTTC. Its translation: CASSRLWDRSTSANYGYTF.

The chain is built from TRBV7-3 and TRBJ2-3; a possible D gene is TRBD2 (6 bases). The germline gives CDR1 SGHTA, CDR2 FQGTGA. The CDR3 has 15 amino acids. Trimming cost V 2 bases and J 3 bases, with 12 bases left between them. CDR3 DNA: TGTGCCAGCAGCTTAGGTAGCGGCAAAACAGATACGCAGTATTTT. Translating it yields CASSLGSGKTDTQYF.

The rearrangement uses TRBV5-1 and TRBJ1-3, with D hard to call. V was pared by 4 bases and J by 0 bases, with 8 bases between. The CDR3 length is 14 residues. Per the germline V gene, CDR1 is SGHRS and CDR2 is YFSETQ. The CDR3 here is CASSGEASGNTIYF. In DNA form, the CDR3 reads TGCGCCAGCAGCGGCGAGGCCTCTGGAAACACCATATATTTT. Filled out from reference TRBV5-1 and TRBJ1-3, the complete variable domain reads KAGVTQTPRYLIKTRGQQVTLSCSPISGHRSVSWYQQTPGQGLQFLFEYFSETQRNKGNFPGRFSGRQFSNSRSEMNVSTLELGDSALYLCASSGEASGNTIYFGEGSWLTVV.

DNA of the CDR3: TGTGCCAGCAGTAACGACAGGGTGTCCTATGGCTACACCTTC. Its protein is CASSNDRVSYGYTF. The V and J genes are TRBV28 and TRBJ1-2; TRBD1 aligns across 7 bases. The length of the CDR3 is 14 residues. V shed 5 bases, J shed 4 bases, and the junction held 7 bases outside the gene matches. Germline V gives CDR1 MDHEN, CDR2 SYDVKM.

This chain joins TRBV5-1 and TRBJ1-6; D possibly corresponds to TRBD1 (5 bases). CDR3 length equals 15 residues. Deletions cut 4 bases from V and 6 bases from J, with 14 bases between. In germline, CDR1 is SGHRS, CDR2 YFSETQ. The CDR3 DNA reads TGCGCCAGCAGCCGCCCGGACACGTCTAATTCACCCCTCCACTTT. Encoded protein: CASSRPDTSNSPLHF.

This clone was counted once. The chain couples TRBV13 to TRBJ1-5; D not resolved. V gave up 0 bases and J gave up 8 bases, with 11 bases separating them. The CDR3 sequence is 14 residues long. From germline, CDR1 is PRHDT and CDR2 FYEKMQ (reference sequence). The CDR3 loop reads CASSLGRAFEPQHF. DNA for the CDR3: TGTGCCAGCAGCTTAGGGCGCGCGTTTGAGCCCCAGCATTTT. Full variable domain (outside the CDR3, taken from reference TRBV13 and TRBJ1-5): AAGVIQSPRHLIKEKRETATLKCYPIPRHDTVYWYQQGPGQDPQFLISFYEKMQSDKGSIPDRFSAQQFSDYHSELNMSSLELGDSALYFCASSLGRAFEPQHFGDGTRLSIL.

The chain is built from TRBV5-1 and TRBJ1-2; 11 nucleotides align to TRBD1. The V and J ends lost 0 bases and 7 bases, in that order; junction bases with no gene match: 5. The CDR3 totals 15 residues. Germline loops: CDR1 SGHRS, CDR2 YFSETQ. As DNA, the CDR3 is TGCGCCAGCAGCTTGGCAGGACAGGGGGCGTTTGGCTACACCTTC. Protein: CASSLAGQGAFGYTF.

CDR3 nucleotides: TGCGCCAGCAGTCGGACGCGGGTACAAGAGACCCAGTACTTC. The encoded protein is CASSRTRVQETQYF. The chain carries TRBV5-1 and TRBJ2-5, with D possibly being TRBD2 (5 bases). Germline V gives CDR1 SGHRS, CDR2 YFSETQ. Trimming removed 5 bases from V and 2 bases from J, with 13 bases in between. The CDR3 totals 14 residues.

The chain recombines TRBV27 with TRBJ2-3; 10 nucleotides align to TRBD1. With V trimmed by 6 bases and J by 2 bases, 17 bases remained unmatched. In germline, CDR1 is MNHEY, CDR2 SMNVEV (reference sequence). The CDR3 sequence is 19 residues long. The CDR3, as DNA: TGTGCCAGCAGGCTGCGCGGGACAGGGGCGATGGGGGTCACAGATACGCAGTATTTT. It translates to CASRLRGTGAMGVTDTQYF.

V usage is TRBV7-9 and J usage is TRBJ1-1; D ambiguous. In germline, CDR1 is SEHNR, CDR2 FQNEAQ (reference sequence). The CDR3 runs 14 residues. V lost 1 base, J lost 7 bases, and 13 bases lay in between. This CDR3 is CASSLEAGSFEAFF. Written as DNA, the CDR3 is TGTGCCAGCAGCTTAGAGGCGGGGTCATTTGAAGCTTTCTTT. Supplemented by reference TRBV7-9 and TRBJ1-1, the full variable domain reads DTGVSQNPRHKITKRGQNVTFRCDPISEHNRLYWYRQTLGQGPEFLTYFQNEAQLEKSRLLSDRFSAERPKGSFSTLEIQRTEQGDSAMYLCASSLEAGSFEAFFGQGTRLTVV.

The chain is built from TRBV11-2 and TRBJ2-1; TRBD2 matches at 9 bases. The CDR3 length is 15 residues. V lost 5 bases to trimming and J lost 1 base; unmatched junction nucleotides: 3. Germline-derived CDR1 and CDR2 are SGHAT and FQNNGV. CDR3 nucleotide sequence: TGTGCCAGCAGCGCGGGGGGGACTTCCTACAATGAGCAGTTCTTC. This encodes CASSAGGTSYNEQFF.

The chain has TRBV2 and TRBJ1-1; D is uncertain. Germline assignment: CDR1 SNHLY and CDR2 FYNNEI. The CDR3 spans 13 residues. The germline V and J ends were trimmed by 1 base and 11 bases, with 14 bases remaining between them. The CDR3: CASSEDLLKLAFF. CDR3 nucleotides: TGTGCCAGCAGTGAAGATCTTTTGAAGCTTGCTTTCTTT.

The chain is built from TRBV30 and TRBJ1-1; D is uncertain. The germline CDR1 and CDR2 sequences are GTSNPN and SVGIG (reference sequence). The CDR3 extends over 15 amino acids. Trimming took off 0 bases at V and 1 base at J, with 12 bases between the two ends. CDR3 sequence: CAWSVRVGPNTEAFF. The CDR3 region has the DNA TGTGCCTGGAGTGTACGTGTGGGCCCGAACACTGAAGCTTTCTTT.

CDR3 sequence: CASSPPTHRDTEAFF. The CDR3 DNA sequence: TGTGCCAGCTCACCCCCAACCCACCGGGACACTGAAGCTTTCTTT. The gene calls are TRBV18 and TRBJ1-1; D gene unclear. CDR3 length equals 15 residues. Per the germline V gene, CDR1 is KGHSH and CDR2 is LQKENI. V was trimmed by 3 bases and J by 3 bases, leaving 14 bases between them.

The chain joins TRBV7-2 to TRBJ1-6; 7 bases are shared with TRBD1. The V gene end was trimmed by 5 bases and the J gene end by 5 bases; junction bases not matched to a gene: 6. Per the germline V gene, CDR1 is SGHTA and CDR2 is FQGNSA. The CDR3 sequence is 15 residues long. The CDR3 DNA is TGTGCCAGCAGCCTGGGACAGTTAAATAATTCACCCCTCCACTTT. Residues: CASSLGQLNNSPLHF. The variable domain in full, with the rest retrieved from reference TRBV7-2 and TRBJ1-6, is GAGVSQSPSNKVTEKGKDVELRCDPISGHTALYWYRQSLGQGLEFLIYFQGNSAPDKSGLPSDRFSAERTGGSVSTLTIQRTQQEDSAVYLCASSLGQLNNSPLHFGNGTRLTVT.